These 21 T cell receptor beta chains were sequenced from one sample in a study of read filtering for tumor transcriptome and immune sequencing. From about 400 ng of RNA, a library with molecular barcoded alpha/delta and beta/gamma adaptors was made. TCRdb fed the reads into MiXCR, producing one record per CDR3 protein. The sample yields 100,000 to 150,000 distinct CDR3 sequences, roughly 13% seen once. The specimen sequenced was a population of CD138-negative cells sorted from bone marrow. These receptors all stem from a donor over 35 with multiple myeloma.

The rearrangement links TRBV2 to TRBJ2-5; perhaps TRBD2 as D (6 bases). CDR1 is SNHLY and CDR2 is FYNNEI in the germline V gene. Trimming removed 6 bases at V and 4 bases at J, with 18 bases between. The CDR3 runs 15 residues. CDR3 DNA sequence: TGTGCCAGCAGCTCTAGCGCCCTCCCTGGAGAGACCCAGTACTTC. The encoded protein is CASSSSALPGETQYF.

The table lists this clonotype with many counts. The chain combines TRBV5-1 with TRBJ2-1; 9 bases line up with TRBD2. The germline gives CDR1 SGHRS, CDR2 YFSETQ. V gave up 0 bases and J gave up 5 bases; unmatched junction bases: 3. The CDR3 runs 15 residues. The CDR3 spells CASSLGLAANNEQFF. Written as DNA, the CDR3 is TGCGCCAGCAGCTTGGGACTAGCGGCAAACAATGAGCAGTTCTTC.

This clonotype was seen at least ten times. The chain employs TRBV25-1 and TRBJ2-2; 10 bases are a match to TRBD1. Germline V gene lookup returns CDR1 MGHDK and CDR2 SYGVNS. This CDR3 has 15 amino acids. The V segment lost 5 bases and the J segment 4 bases; nucleotides outside the gene matches: 4. The CDR3: CASSPGQGSTGELFF. The CDR3 DNA is TGTGCCAGCAGTCCGGGACAGGGGAGCACCGGGGAGCTGTTTTTT. The whole variable domain, remainder taken from reference TRBV25-1 and TRBJ2-2, is EADIYQTPRYLVIGTGKKITLECSQTMGHDKMYWYQQDPGMELHLIHYSYGVNSTEKGDLSSESTVSRIRTEHFPLTLESARPSHTSQYLCASSPGQGSTGELFFGEGSRLTVL.

This clonotype was detected ten times or more. The chain has TRBV7-9 and TRBJ2-1; D uncertain. With 5 bases removed from V and 0 bases from J, the gap between germline ends came to 14 bases. The CDR3 has 16 residues. CDR1 SEHNR and CDR2 FQNEAQ come from the germline V gene (reference sequence). The DNA for the CDR3 is TGTGCCAGCAGCCCCTCCCCGGCCAGCTCCTACAATGAGCAGTTCTTC. Protein sequence: CASSPSPASSYNEQFF.

This clonotype has a count of ten or more. This chain links TRBV20-1 with TRBJ2-1; D is perhaps TRBD1 or TRBD2 (5 bases each). CDR3 length equals 14 residues. Germline V CDR1 and CDR2: DFQATT, SNEGSKA (reference sequence). Trimming left V 3 bases short and J 7 bases short, with 16 bases between. The CDR3 is CSASLGELGNEQFF. The CDR3 DNA is TGCAGTGCTAGTTTAGGGGAGCTCGGAAATGAGCAGTTCTTC.

This clonotype was observed at least ten times. The gene calls are TRBV7-9 and TRBJ2-2; D uncertain. With 3 bases removed from V and 4 bases from J, the gap between germline ends came to 3 bases. Per germline, CDR1 SEHNR and CDR2 FQNEAQ (reference sequence). The CDR3 runs 12 residues. The CDR3 DNA reads TGTGCCAGCAGCTTCGGCACCGGGGAGCTGTTTTTT. It encodes CASSFGTGELFF.

This clonotype was recorded many times. The gene calls are TRBV19 and TRBJ2-7, with D possibly being TRBD1 or TRBD2 (5 bases each). Germline lookup yields CDR1 LNHDA and CDR2 SQIVND (reference sequence). V shed 5 bases and J shed 3 bases, with 23 bases lying between them. There are 17 residues in the CDR3. Written as DNA, the CDR3 is TGTGCCAGTAGTGGACCAGGGAGTGGTCTGGAGGTCTACGAGCAGTACTTC. Translating it yields CASSGPGSGLEVYEQYF.

This clonotype was counted only a few times. The rearrangement uses TRBV29-1 and TRBJ2-3; D is ambiguous. Germline CDR1 SQVTM, CDR2 ANQGSEA. The CDR3 spans 13 residues. V was shortened by 6 bases and J by 1 base, with 11 bases between the two germline ends. In nucleotides, the CDR3 is TGCAGCGTAGCGCCTAGAGGCACAGATACGCAGTATTTT. Translating it yields CSVAPRGTDTQYF.

This clonotype was seen repeatedly, ten times or more. This chain links TRBV7-3 with TRBJ2-3; tentative D call: TRBD2 (6 bases). The CDR3 sequence is 15 residues long. Germline CDR1 is SGHTA and CDR2 is FQGTGA. V was shortened by 2 bases and J by 3 bases, with 12 bases between the two germline ends. CDR3 DNA: TGTGCCAGCAGCTTATTTCTAGCGAGGACAGATACGCAGTATTTT. Its protein is CASSLFLARTDTQYF.

Details on this clonotype: It differs at one base from a far larger clone, so likely a read error. The chain joins TRBV7-9 to TRBJ2-1, with TRBD2 matching over 14 bases. From germline, CDR1 is SEHNR and CDR2 FQNEAQ (reference sequence). The CDR3 is made up of 18 amino acids. DNA for the CDR3: TGTGCCAGCAGTTCGTACGGGACTAGCGGGAGTATGAACAATGGGCAGTTCTTC. Translation: CASSSYGTSGSMNNGQFF.

This clonotype has just a few counts. A much bigger clone sits one base away, suggesting this may be a read error. This chain links TRBV6-1 with TRBJ1-1; D might be TRBD1 (5 bases). Germline V gene data show CDR1 as MNHNS and CDR2 as SASEGT. The length of the CDR3 is 13 residues. The CDR3 protein is CSSRLGLHTEAFF. The CDR3 nucleotides read TGTTCCAGCAGGCTGGGGCTCCACACTGAAGCTTTCTTT.

This chain joins TRBV29-1 and TRBJ1-2; weak D call: TRBD1 (5 bases). V was clipped by 5 bases and J by 2 bases, with 15 bases between them. Germline CDR1 SQVTM, CDR2 ANQGSEA. This CDR3 comprises 14 residues. The CDR3 spells CSVSPGRRNYGYTF. The CDR3 DNA is TGCAGCGTTTCCCCGGGACGGAGAAACTATGGCTACACCTTC.

This clonotype was seen many times. The chain is built from TRBV27 and TRBJ1-5; 9 nucleotides align to TRBD1. The germline CDR1 and CDR2 sequences are MNHEY and SMNVEV (reference sequence). CDR3 size: 16 residues. J was trimmed by 1 base and V by 5 bases; bases with no gene match: 6. CDR3: CASSQQGALSNQPQHF. In DNA, the CDR3 is TGTGCCAGCAGTCAACAGGGGGCCCTAAGCAATCAGCCCCAGCATTTT.

The sample holds many counts of this clonotype. The J gene is TRBJ2-1, the V gene TRBV14; 7 bases align to TRBD2. The CDR3 runs 16 residues. The V gene end was trimmed by 1 base and the J gene end by 4 bases; junction bases not matched to a gene: 7. Per the germline V gene, CDR1 is SGHDN and CDR2 is FVKESK. The CDR3 DNA sequence: TGTGCCAGCAGCCAAGGGGGGGGTCAGTTTTACAATGAGCAGTTCTTC. Its translation: CASSQGGGQFYNEQFF. The variable domain in full, with the rest retrieved from reference TRBV14 and TRBJ2-1, is EAGVTQFPSHSVIEKGQTVTLRCDPISGHDNLYWYRRVMGKEIKFLLHFVKESKQDESGMPNNRFLAERTGGTYSTLKVQPAELEDSGVYFCASSQGGGQFYNEQFFGPGTRLTVL.

This clonotype appeared many times. The chain employs TRBV3-1 and TRBJ2-3, with 13 positions matching TRBD2. With V trimmed by 3 bases and J by 4 bases, 4 bases remained unmatched. This CDR3 is 16 amino acids long. Germline CDR1 reads LGHDT; CDR2 reads YNNKEL (reference sequence). Written as DNA, the CDR3 is TGTGCCAGCAGCCAGCAACTAGCGGGAGGGCCAGATACGCAGTATTTT. Amino acid sequence: CASSQQLAGGPDTQYF.

This clonotype was observed at least ten times. The J gene is TRBJ1-1, the V gene TRBV24-1; D not resolved. With 6 bases removed from V and 4 bases from J, the gap between germline ends came to 14 bases. The germline V gene encodes CDR1 KGHDR and CDR2 SFDVKD. The CDR3 spans 14 residues. The CDR3 DNA sequence: TGTGCCACCAGTCGTTCCGGGAGACTCACTGAAGCTTTCTTT. It yields the protein CATSRSGRLTEAFF.

The chain links TRBV3-1 to TRBJ2-7, with TRBD2 as a possible D gene (5 bases). The CDR3 is 14 residues long. Per the germline V gene, CDR1 is LGHDT and CDR2 is YNNKEL (reference sequence). V lost 3 bases, J lost 3 bases, and 12 bases lay in between. For the CDR3, the DNA is TGTGCCAGCAGCCACACCCGGGCGGGCTACGAGCAGTACTTC. Translation gives CASSHTRAGYEQYF.

This clonotype has ten or more counts. V gene TRBV4-1 combines with J gene TRBJ2-1, with TRBD2 identical over 11 bases. Germline-derived CDR1 and CDR2 are MGHRA and YSYEKL. Losses at the gene ends were 1 base for V and 7 bases for J; bases not matched to a gene: 3. This CDR3 is 15 amino acids long. The CDR3 sequence: CASSQGLAGRNEQFF. The CDR3 DNA sequence: TGCGCCAGCAGCCAAGGACTAGCGGGAAGGAATGAGCAGTTCTTC.

This clonotype was observed many times. The chain links TRBV29-1 to TRBJ2-3; 8 positions agree with TRBD1. Germline assignment: CDR1 SQVTM and CDR2 ANQGSEA. The CDR3 is 14 residues long. V shed 4 bases and J 2 bases; nucleotides not matched to a gene: 5. CDR3 nucleotides: TGCAGCGTTGTGGGACAGGTGAACACAGATACGCAGTATTTT. Its translation: CSVVGQVNTDTQYF.

This clonotype was detected many times. V is TRBV11-2 and J is TRBJ2-2; possible D gene TRBD2, 5 bases. Germline assignment: CDR1 SGHAT and CDR2 FQNNGV. V lost 0 bases, J lost 6 bases, and 11 bases lay in between. This CDR3 has 15 residues. This CDR3 reads CASSLDAGVAGELFF. In DNA, the CDR3 is TGTGCCAGCAGCTTAGATGCGGGCGTGGCCGGGGAGCTGTTTTTT.

This clonotype has a count of ten or more. This chain connects TRBV4-2 to TRBJ2-4; D is unclear. The V end lost 0 bases, the J end lost 0 bases, and 9 bases lay between the germline ends. Germline CDR1 reads LGHNA; CDR2 reads YNFKEQ. The CDR3 consists of 16 residues. The CDR3 sequence is CASSQEIALAKNIQYF. The DNA of the CDR3 is TGTGCCAGCAGCCAAGAAATTGCTCTAGCCAAAAACATTCAGTACTTC.